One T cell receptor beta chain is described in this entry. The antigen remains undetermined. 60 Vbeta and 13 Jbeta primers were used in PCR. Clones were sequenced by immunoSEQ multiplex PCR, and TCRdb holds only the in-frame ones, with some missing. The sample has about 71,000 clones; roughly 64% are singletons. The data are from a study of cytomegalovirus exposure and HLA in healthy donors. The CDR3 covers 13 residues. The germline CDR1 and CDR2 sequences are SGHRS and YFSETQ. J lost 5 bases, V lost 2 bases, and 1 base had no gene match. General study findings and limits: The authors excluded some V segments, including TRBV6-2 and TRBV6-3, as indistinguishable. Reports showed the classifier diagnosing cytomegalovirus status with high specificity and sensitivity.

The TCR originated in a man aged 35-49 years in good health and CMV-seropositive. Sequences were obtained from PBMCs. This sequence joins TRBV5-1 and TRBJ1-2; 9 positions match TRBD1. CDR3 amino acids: CASSLGTGYGYTF. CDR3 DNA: TGCGCCAGCAGCTTAGGGACAGGGTATGGCTACACCTTC.